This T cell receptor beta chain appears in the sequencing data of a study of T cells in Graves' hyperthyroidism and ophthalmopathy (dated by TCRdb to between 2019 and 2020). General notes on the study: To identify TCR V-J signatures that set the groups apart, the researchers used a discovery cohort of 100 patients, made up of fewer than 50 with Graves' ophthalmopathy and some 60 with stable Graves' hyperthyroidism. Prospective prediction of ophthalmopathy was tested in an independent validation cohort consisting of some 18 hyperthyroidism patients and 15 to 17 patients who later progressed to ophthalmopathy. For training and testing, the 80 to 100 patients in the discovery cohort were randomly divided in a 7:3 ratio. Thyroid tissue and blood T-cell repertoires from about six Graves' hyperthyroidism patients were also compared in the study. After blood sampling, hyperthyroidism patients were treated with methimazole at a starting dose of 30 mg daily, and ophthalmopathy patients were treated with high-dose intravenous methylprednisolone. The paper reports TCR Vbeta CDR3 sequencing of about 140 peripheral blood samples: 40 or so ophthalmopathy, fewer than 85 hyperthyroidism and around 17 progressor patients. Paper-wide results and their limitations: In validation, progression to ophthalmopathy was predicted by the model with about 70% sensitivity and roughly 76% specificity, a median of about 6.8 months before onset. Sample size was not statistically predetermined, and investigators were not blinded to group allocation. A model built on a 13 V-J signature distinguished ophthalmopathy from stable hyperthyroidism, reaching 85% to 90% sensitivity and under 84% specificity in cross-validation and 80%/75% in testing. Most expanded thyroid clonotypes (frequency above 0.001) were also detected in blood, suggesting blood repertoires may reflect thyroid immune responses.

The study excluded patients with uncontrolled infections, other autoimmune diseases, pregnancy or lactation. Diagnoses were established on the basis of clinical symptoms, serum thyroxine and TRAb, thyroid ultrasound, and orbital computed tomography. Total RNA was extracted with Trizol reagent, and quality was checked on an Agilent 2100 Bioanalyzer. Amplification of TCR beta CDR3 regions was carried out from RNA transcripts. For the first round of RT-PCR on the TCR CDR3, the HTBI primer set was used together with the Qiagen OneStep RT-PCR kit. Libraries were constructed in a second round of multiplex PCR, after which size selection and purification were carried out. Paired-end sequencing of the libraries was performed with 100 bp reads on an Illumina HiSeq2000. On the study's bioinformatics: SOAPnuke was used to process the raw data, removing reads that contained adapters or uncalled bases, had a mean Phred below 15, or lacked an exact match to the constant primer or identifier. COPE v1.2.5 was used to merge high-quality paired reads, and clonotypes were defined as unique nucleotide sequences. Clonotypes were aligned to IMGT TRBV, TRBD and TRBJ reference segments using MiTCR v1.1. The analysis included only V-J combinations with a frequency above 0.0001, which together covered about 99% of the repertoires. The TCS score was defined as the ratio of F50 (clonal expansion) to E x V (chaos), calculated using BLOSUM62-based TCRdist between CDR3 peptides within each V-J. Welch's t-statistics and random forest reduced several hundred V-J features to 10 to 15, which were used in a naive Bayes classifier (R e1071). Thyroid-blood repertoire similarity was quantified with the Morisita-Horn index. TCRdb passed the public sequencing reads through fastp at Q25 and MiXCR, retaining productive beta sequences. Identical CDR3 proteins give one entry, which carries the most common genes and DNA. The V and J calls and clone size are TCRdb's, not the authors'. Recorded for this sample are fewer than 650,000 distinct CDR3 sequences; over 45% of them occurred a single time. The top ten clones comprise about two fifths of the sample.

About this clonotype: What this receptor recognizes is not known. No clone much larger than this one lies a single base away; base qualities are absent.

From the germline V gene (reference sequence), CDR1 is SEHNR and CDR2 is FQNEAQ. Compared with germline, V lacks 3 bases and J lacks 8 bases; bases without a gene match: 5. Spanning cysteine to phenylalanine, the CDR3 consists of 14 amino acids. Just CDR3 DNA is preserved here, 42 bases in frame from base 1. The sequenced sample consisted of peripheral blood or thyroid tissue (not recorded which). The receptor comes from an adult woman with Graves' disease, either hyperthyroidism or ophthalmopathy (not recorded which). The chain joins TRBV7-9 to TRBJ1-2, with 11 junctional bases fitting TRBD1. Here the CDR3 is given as CASSLSGTGGGYTF. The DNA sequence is TGTGCCAGCAGCTTGTCCGGGACAGGGGGAGGCTACACCTTC.